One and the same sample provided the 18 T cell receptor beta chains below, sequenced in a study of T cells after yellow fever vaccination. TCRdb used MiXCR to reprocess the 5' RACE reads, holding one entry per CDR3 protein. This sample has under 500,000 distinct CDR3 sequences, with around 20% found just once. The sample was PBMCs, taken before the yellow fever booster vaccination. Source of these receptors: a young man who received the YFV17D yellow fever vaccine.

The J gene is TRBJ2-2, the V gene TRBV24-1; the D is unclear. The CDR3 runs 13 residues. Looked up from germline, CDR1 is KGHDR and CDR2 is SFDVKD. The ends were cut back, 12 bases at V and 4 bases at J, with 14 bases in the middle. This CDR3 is CAVDPSGTGELFF. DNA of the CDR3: TGTGCCGTCGATCCGTCGGGCACCGGGGAGCTGTTTTTT.

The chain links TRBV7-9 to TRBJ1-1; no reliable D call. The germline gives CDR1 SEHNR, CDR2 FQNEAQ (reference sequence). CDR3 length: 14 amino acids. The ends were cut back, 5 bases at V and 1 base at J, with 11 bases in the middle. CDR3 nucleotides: TGTGCCAGCAGCCCCACGAACACGAACACTGAAGCTTTCTTT. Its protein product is CASSPTNTNTEAFF.

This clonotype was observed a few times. CDR3 amino acids: CASSQDRRDEQFF. Here the CDR3 DNA reads TGTGCCAGCAGCCAAGATAGGAGGGATGAGCAGTTCTTC. The V gene is TRBV14, the J gene TRBJ2-1, with D perhaps TRBD2 (6 bases). The CDR3 totals 13 residues. The V end lost 0 bases, the J end lost 8 bases, and 8 bases lay between the germline ends. CDR1 and CDR2 (germline): SGHDN, FVKESK.

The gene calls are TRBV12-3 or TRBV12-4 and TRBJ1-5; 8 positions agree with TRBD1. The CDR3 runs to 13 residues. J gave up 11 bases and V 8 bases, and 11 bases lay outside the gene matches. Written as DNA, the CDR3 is TGTGCCAGCGGGACAGGCCGGGGGTCGTCCCAGCATTTT. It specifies CASGTGRGSSQHF.

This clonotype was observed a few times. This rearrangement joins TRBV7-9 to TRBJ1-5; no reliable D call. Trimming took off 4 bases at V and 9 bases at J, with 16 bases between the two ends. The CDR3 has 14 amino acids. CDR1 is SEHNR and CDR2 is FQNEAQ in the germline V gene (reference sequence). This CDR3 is CASSSDGLGLPQHF. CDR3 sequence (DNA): TGTGCCAGCAGCTCGGACGGGTTGGGATTGCCCCAGCATTTT.

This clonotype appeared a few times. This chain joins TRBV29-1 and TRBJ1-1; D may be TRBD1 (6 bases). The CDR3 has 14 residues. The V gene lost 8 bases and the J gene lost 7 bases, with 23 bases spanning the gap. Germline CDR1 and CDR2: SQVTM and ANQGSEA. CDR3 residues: CSCGIGGGLGEAFF. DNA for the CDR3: TGCAGCTGCGGGATAGGGGGGGGATTGGGTGAAGCTTTCTTT. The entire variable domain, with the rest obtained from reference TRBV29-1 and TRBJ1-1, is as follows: SAVISQKPSRDICQRGTSLTIQCQVDSQVTMMFWYRQQPGQSLTLIATANQGSEATYESGFVIDKFPISRPNLTFSTLTVSNMSPEDSSIYLCSCGIGGGLGEAFFGQGTRLTVV.

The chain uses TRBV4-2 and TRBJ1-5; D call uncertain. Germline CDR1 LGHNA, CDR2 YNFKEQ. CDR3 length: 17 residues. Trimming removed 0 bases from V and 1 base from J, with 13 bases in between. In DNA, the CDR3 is TGTGCCAGCAGCCAAGATGGCGGCAGGATGAGCAATCAGCCCCAGCATTTT. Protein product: CASSQDGGRMSNQPQHF.

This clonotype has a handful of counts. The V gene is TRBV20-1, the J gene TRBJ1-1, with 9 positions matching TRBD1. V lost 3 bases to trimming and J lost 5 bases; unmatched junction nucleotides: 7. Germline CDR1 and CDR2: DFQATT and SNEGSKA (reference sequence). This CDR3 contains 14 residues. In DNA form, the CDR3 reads TGCAGTGCTAGTTTCGACAGGGGGAGGACTGAAGCTTTCTTT. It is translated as CSASFDRGRTEAFF.

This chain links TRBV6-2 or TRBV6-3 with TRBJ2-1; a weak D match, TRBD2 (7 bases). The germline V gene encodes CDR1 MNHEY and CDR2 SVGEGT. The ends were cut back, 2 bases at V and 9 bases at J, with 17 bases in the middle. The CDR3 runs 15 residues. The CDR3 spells CASSYVGGQLGEQFF. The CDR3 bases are TGTGCCAGCAGTTACGTGGGGGGGCAGTTGGGTGAGCAGTTCTTC.

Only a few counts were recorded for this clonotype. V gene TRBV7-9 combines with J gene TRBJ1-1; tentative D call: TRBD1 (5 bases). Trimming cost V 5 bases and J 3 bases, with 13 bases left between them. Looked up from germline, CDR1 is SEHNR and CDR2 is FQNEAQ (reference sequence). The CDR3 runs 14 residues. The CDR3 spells CASSPPGTDTEAFF. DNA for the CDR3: TGTGCCAGCAGCCCCCCTGGGACGGACACTGAAGCTTTCTTT.

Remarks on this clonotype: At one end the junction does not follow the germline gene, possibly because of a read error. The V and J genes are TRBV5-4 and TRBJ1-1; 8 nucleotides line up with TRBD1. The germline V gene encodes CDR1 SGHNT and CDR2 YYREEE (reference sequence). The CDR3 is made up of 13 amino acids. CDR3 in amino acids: CASSRDRNTDAFF. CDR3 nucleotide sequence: TGTGCCAGCAGCCGGGACAGGAACACTGATGCTTTCTTT.

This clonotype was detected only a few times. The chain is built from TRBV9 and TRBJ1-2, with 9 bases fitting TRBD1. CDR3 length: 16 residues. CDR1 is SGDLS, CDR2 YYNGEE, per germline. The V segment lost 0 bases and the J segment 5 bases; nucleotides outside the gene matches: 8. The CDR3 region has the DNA TGTGCCAGCAGCGTAGGGGGGACAGGGTCGAAGTATGGCTACACCTTC. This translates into CASSVGGTGSKYGYTF.

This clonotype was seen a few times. CDR3 nucleotides: TGTGCCAGCAGCGCCTGGGGCAGGGGCTATGAGCAGTTCTTC. Its protein product is CASSAWGRGYEQFF. The rearrangement joins TRBV28 to TRBJ2-1; TRBD1 might be the D (6 bases). Trimming stripped 6 bases from V and 8 bases from J, with 17 bases between. Germline CDR1 and CDR2: MDHEN and SYDVKM. This CDR3 spans 14 amino acids.

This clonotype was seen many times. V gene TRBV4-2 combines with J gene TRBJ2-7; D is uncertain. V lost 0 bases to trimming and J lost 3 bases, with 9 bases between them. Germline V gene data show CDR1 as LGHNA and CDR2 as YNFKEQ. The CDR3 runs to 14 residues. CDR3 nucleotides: TGTGCCAGCAGCCAAGATTTGGGCAGCTACGAGCAGTACGTC. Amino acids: CASSQDLGSYEQYV.

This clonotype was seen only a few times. CDR3 nucleotides: TGCGCCAGCAGCCTAACGGACAGTTACACTGAAGCTTTCTTT. This translates into CASSLTDSYTEAFF. V gene TRBV5-1 combines with J gene TRBJ1-1; D perhaps matches TRBD1 (6 bases). Germline-derived CDR1 and CDR2 are SGHRS and YFSETQ. The ends were cut back, 4 bases at V and 3 bases at J, with 13 bases in the middle. The CDR3 loop spans 14 amino acids. Drawing the rest from reference TRBV5-1 and TRBJ1-1, the complete variable domain is KAGVTQTPRYLIKTRGQQVTLSCSPISGHRSVSWYQQTPGQGLQFLFEYFSETQRNKGNFPGRFSGRQFSNSRSEMNVSTLELGDSALYLCASSLTDSYTEAFFGQGTRLTVV.

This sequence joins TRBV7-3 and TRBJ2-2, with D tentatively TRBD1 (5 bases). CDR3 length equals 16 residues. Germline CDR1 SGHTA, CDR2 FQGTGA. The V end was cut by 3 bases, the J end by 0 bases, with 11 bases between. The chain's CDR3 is CASSLLGLPNTGELFF. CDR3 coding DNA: TGTGCCAGCAGCTTGCTGGGGCTACCGAACACCGGGGAGCTGTTTTTT.

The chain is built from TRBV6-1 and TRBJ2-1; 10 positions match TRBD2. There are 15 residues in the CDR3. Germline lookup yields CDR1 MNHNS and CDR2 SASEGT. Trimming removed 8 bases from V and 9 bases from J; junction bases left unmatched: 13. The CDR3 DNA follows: TGTGCCAGCTGCCGTGGAGCGGGGGGGCCGAGTGAGCAGTTCTTC. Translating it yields CASCRGAGGPSEQFF.

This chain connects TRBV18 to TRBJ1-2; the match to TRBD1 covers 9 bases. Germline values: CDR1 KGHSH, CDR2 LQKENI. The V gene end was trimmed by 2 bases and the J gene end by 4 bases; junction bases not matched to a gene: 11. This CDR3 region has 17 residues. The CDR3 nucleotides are TGTGCCAGCTCACCAGGGAACTGGGGACAGGGAGTCTATGGCTACACCTTC. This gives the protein CASSPGNWGQGVYGYTF. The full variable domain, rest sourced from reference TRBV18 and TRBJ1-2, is NAGVMQNPRHLVRRRGQEARLRCSPMKGHSHVYWYRQLPEEGLKFMVYLQKENIIDESGMPKERFSAEFPKEGPSILRIQQVVRGDSAAYFCASSPGNWGQGVYGYTFGSGTRLTVV.